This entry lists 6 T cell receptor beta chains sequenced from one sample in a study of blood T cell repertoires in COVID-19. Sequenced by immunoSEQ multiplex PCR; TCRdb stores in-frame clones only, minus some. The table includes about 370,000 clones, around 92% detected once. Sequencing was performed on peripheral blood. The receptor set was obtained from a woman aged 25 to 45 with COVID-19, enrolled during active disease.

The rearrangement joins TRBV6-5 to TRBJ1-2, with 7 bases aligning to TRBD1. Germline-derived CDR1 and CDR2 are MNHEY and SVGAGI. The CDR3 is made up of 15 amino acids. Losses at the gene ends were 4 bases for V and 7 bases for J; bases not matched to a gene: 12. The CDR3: CASSFTNQYRGGYTF. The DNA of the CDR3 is TGTGCCAGCAGTTTCACGAACCAATACAGGGGTGGCTACACCTTC.

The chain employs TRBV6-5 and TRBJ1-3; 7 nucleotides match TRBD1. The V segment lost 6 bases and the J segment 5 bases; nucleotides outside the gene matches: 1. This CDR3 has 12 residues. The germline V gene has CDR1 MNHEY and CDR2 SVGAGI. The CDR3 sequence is CASRTGRNTIYF. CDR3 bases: TGTGCCAGCAGGACAGGGAGAAACACCATATATTTT.

CDR3 nucleotides: TGTGCCAGCAGCCCTTCGGGGACTACAGATACGCAGTATTTT. It yields the protein CASSPSGTTDTQYF. The rearrangement uses TRBV3-1 (or the pseudogene TRBV3-2) and TRBJ2-3, with a tentative D call TRBD2 (6 bases). The CDR3 runs to 14 residues. Deletions cut 4 bases from V and 3 bases from J, with 11 bases between. Per the germline V gene, CDR1 is LGHDT and CDR2 is YNNKEL (reference sequence).

The CDR3 spells CASSLGTGPNTGELFF. The CDR3 region has the DNA TGTGCCAGCAGCTTAGGGACAGGGCCGAACACCGGGGAGCTGTTTTTT. This rearrangement joins TRBV7-2 to TRBJ2-2; 8 bases are shared with TRBD1. CDR1 is SGHTA, CDR2 FQGNSA, per germline. The CDR3 contains 16 residues. The V segment lost 1 base and the J segment 0 bases; nucleotides outside the gene matches: 1.

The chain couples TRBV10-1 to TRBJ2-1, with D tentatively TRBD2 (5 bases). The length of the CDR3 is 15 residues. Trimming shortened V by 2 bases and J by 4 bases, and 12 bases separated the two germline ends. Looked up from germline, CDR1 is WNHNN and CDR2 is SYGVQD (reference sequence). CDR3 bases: TGCGCCAGCAGTGAGAGAGGACTGGGGTACAATGAGCAGTTCTTC. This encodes CASSERGLGYNEQFF.

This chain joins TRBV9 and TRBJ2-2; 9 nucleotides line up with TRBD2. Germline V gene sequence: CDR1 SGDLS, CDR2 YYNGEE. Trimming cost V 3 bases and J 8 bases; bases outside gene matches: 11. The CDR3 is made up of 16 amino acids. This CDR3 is CASSAPRLAAPGELFF. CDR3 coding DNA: TGTGCCAGCAGCGCCCCCCGACTAGCGGCGCCTGGGGAGCTGTTTTTT. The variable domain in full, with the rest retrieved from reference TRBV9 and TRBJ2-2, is DSGVTQTPKHLITATGQRVTLRCSPRSGDLSVYWYQQSLDQGLQFLIQYYNGEERAKGNILERFSAQQFPDLHSELNLSSLELGDSALYFCASSAPRLAAPGELFFGEGSRLTVL.